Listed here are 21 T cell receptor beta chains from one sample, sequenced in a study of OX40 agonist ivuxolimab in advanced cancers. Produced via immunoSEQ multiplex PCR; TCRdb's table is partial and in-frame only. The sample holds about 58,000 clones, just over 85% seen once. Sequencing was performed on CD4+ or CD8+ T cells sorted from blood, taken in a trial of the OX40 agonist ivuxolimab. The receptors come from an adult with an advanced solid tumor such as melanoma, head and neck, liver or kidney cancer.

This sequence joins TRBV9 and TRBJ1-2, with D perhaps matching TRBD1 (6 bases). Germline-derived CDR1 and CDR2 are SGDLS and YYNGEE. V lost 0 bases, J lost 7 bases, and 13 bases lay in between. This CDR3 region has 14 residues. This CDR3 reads CASSVDRGTGGYTF. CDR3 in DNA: TGTGCCAGCAGCGTAGATAGGGGGACGGGTGGCTACACCTTC.

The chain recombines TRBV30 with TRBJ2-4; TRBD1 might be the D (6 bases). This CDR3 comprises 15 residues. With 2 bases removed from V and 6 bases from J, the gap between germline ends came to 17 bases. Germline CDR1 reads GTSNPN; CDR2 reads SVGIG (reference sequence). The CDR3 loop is CAWSSVQGPVNIQYF. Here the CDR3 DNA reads TGTGCCTGGAGTTCGGTACAGGGACCCGTAAACATTCAGTACTTC.

CDR3 bases: TGTGCCAGCAGCTTAGTAGACAGGGGTAGACGATCACCCCTCCACTTT. Protein: CASSLVDRGRRSPLHF. V and J are TRBV5-6 and TRBJ1-6; 8 positions agree with TRBD1. V shed 2 bases, J shed 10 bases, and the junction held 11 bases outside the gene matches. The CDR3 loop spans 16 amino acids. The V gene's germline CDR1 is SGHDT and CDR2 YYEEEE.

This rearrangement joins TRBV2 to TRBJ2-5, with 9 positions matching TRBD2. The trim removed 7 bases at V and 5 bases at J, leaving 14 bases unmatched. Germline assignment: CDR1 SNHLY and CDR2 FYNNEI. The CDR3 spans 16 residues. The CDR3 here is CASTRSASGVGETQYF. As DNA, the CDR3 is TGTGCCAGCACGAGGTCGGCTAGCGGGGTGGGGGAGACCCAGTACTTC.

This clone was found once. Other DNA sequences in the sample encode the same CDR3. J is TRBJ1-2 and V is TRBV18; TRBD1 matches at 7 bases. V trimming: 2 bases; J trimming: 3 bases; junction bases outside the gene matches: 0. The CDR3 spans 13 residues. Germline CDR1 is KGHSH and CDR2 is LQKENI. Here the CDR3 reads CASSPDRDYGYTF. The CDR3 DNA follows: TGTGCCAGCTCACCAGACAGGGACTATGGCTACACCTTC.

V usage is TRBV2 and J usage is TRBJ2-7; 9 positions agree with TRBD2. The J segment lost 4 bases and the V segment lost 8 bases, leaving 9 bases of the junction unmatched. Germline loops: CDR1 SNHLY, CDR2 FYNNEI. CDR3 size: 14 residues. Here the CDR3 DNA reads TGTGCCAGCGGAGGCCCCAGCGGGGGGTACGAGCAGTACTTC. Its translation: CASGGPSGGYEQYF.

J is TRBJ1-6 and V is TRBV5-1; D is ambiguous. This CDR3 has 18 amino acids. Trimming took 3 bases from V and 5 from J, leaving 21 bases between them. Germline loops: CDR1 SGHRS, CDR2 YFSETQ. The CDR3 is CASSSHPIQKGHNSPLHF. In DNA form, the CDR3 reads TGCGCCAGCAGCTCACACCCAATCCAAAAGGGTCATAATTCACCCCTCCACTTT.

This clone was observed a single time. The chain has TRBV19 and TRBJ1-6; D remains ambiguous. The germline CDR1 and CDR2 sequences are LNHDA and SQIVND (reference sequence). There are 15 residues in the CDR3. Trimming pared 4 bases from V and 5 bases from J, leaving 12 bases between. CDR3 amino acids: CASSTRMVNNSPLHF. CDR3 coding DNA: TGTGCCAGTAGTACCCGAATGGTTAATAATTCACCCCTCCACTTT.

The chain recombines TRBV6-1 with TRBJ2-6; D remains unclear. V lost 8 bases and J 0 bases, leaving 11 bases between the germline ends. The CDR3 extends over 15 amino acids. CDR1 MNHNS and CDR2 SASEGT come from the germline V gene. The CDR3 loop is CASSGLSSGANVLTF. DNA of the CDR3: TGTGCCAGCTCTGGGCTTAGCTCTGGGGCCAACGTCCTGACTTTC.

The CDR3 spells CASSLERVVNQPQHF. The CDR3 DNA sequence: TGTGCCAGCAGCCTAGAGAGGGTGGTCAATCAGCCCCAGCATTTT. The V gene is TRBV2, the J gene TRBJ1-5; the D is unclear. Germline-derived CDR1 and CDR2 are SNHLY and FYNNEI. V was cut by 6 bases and J by 3 bases, with 15 bases left in between. This CDR3 has 15 residues. Looking up the rest from reference TRBV2 and TRBJ1-5 gives the full variable domain: EPEVTQTPSHQVTQMGQEVILRCVPISNHLYFYWYRQILGQKVEFLVSFYNNEISEKSEIFDDQFSVERPDGSNFTLKIRSTKLEDSAMYFCASSLERVVNQPQHFGDGTRLSIL.

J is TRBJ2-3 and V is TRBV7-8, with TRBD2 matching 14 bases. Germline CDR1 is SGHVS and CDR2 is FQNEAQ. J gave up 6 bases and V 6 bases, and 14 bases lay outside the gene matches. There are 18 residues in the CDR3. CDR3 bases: TGTGCCAGCAGTCAACCCACGACTAGCGGGGGGGCAGGGGATACGCAGTATTTT. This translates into CASSQPTTSGGAGDTQYF. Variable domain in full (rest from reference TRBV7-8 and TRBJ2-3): GAGVSQSPRYKVAKRGQDVALRCDPISGHVSLFWYQQALGQGPEFLTYFQNEAQLDKSGLPSDRFFAERPEGSVSTLKIQRTQQEDSAVYLCASSQPTTSGGAGDTQYFGPGTRLTVL.

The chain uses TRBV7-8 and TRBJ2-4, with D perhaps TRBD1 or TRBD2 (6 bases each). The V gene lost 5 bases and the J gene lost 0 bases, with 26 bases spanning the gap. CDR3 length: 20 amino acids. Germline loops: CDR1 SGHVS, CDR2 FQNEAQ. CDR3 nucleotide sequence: TGTGCCAGCAGCCCAGGCGAGAGGGGGGTCACGCTGATAGCCAAAAACATTCAGTACTTC. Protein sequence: CASSPGERGVTLIAKNIQYF. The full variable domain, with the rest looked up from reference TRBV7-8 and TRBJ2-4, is GAGVSQSPRYKVAKRGQDVALRCDPISGHVSLFWYQQALGQGPEFLTYFQNEAQLDKSGLPSDRFFAERPEGSVSTLKIQRTQQEDSAVYLCASSPGERGVTLIAKNIQYFGAGTRLSVL.

This chain's CDR3 is CASSLFRGQLNYGYTF. DNA for the CDR3: TGTGCCAGCAGCTTATTTAGAGGACAGCTTAACTATGGCTACACCTTC. This rearrangement joins TRBV7-8 to TRBJ1-2, with a weak D call TRBD1 (6 bases). Germline V lookup: CDR1 SGHVS, CDR2 FQNEAQ. V lost 2 bases and J 1 base, leaving 14 bases between the germline ends. The CDR3 sequence is 16 residues long.

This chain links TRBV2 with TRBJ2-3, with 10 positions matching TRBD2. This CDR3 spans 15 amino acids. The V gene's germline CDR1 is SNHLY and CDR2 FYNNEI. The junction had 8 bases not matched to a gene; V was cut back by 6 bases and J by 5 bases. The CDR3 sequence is CASRVLAGVGDTQYF. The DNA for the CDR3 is TGTGCCAGCAGAGTCCTAGCGGGGGTGGGAGATACGCAGTATTTT.

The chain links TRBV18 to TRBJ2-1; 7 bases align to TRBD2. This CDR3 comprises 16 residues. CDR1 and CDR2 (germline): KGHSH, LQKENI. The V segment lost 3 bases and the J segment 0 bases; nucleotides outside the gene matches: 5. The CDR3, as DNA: TGTGCCAGCTCACCTCAGCGGGGCCGCTCCTACAATGAGCAGTTCTTC. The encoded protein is CASSPQRGRSYNEQFF.

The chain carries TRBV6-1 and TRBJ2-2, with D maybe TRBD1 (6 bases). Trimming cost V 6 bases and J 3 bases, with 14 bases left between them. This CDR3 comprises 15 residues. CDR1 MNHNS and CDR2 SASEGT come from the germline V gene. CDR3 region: CASRKRGMDTGELFF. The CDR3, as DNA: TGTGCCAGCAGAAAAAGGGGGATGGACACCGGGGAGCTGTTTTTT.

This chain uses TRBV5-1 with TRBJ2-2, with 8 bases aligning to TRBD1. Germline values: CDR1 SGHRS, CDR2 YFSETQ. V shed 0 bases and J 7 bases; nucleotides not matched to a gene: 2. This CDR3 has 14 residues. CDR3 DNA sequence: TGCGCCAGCAGCTTGGTACAGGGGGTCGGGGAGCTGTTTTTT. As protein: CASSLVQGVGELFF.

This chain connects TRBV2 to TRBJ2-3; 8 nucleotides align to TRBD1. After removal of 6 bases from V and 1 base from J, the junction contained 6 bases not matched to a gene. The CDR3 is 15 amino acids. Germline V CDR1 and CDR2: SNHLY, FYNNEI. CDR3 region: CASRGQGLGTDTQYF. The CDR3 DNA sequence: TGTGCCAGCAGAGGACAGGGTTTGGGCACAGATACGCAGTATTTT.

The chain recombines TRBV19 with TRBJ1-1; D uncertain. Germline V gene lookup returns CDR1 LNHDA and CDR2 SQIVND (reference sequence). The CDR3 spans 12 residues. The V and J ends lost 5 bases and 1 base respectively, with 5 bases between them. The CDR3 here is CASSWTNTEAFF. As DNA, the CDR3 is TGTGCCAGTAGTTGGACGAACACTGAAGCTTTCTTT. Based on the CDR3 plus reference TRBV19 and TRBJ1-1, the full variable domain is DGGITQSPKYLFRKEGQNVTLSCEQNLNHDAMYWYRQDPGQGLRLIYYSQIVNDFQKGDIAEGYSVSREKKESFPLTVTSAQKNPTAFYLCASSWTNTEAFFGQGTRLTVV.

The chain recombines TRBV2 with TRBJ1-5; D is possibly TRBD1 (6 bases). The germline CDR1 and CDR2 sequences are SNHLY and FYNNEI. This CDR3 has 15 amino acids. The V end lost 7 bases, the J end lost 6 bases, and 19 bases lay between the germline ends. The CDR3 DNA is TGTGCCAGCAATCGAGGATTGGGGGCAAGTCAGCCCCAGCATTTT. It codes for CASNRGLGASQPQHF.

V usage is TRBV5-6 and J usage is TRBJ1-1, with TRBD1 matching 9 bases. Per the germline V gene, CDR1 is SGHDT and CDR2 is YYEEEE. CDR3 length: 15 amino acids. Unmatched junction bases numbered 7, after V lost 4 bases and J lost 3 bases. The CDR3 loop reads CASSPTGGRDTEAFF. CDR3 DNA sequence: TGTGCCAGCAGCCCGACAGGGGGTCGGGACACTGAAGCTTTCTTT.